The rows below give T cell receptor beta chains drawn from one sample of a study of T cell changes during pregnancy in multiple sclerosis. Libraries were prepared by immunoSEQ multiplex PCR; TCRdb keeps only in-frame clonotypes and omits some of them. In the table there are about 40,000 clones, around nine tenths of which are singletons. Sequencing used CD4+ T cells from peripheral blood mononuclear cells, obtained in the third trimester of pregnancy. These receptors were obtained from a female donor with multiple sclerosis, enrolled in a pregnancy study. Each CDR3 is given with its conserved first and last residue. D genes are given only for firm matches. Clone size is stated in some rows and not others, as once, few, many or a class when expanded.

D gene: TRBD1
J gene: TRBJ1-2
V gene: TRBV18
clone size: -
CDR3 protein: CASSPPGTGAITF
CDR3 DNA: TGTGCCAGCTCACCACCTGGGACAGGGGCCATCACCTTC

D gene: TRBD1
J gene: TRBJ2-1
V gene: TRBV30
clone size: once
CDR3 protein: CAWSKDRGSYNEQFF
CDR3 DNA: TGTGCCTGGAGTAAGGACAGGGGTTCCTACAATGAGCAGTTCTTC

D gene: TRBD2
J gene: TRBJ2-3
V gene: TRBV7-2
clone size: -
CDR3 protein: CASSLHTSGFSTDTQYF
CDR3 DNA: TGTGCCAGCAGCCTACACACTAGCGGGTTTAGCACAGATACGCAGTATTTT

D gene: -
J gene: TRBJ1-2
V gene: TRBV6-1
clone size: -
CDR3 protein: CASSAGTPRRHYGYTF
CDR3 DNA: TGTGCCAGCAGTGCCGGGACTCCCCGGAGGCATTATGGCTACACCTTC

D gene: TRBD1
J gene: TRBJ2-7
V gene: TRBV5-1
clone size: -
CDR3 protein: CASSLGGTGSYEQYF
CDR3 DNA: TGCGCCAGCAGCTTGGGGGGGACAGGTTCCTACGAGCAGTACTTC

D gene: TRBD2
J gene: TRBJ2-7
V gene: TRBV6-1
clone size: once
CDR3 protein: CASSAGGVEQYF
CDR3 DNA: TGTGCCAGCAGTGCGGGGGGGGTCGAGCAGTACTTC

D gene: TRBD1
J gene: TRBJ1-2
V gene: TRBV9
clone size: -
CDR3 protein: CASSPGDRVTYGYTF
CDR3 DNA: TGTGCCAGCAGCCCCGGGGACAGGGTAACCTATGGCTACACCTTC

D gene: TRBD1
J gene: TRBJ1-4
V gene: TRBV18
clone size: -
CDR3 protein: CASSPGTVNEKLFF
CDR3 DNA: TGTGCCAGCTCACCTGGGACAGTTAATGAAAAACTGTTTTTT

D gene: TRBD2
J gene: TRBJ2-5
V gene: TRBV7-2
clone size: -
CDR3 protein: CASSLAGAGGETQYF
CDR3 DNA: TGTGCCAGCAGCTTAGCGGGAGCGGGAGGGGAGACCCAGTACTTC

D gene: -
J gene: TRBJ1-2
V gene: TRBV6-1
clone size: once
CDR3 protein: CASSVKSNYGYTF
CDR3 DNA: TGTGCCAGCAGTGTGAAGAGTAACTATGGCTACACCTTC

D gene: -
J gene: TRBJ1-1
V gene: TRBV6-1
clone size: -
CDR3 protein: CASSEMLSVNTEAFF
CDR3 DNA: TGTGCCAGCAGTGAAATGTTGTCGGTGAACACTGAAGCTTTCTTT

D gene: TRBD2
J gene: TRBJ2-1
V gene: TRBV27
clone size: -
CDR3 protein: CASSLDPPAGVRNEQFF
CDR3 DNA: TGTGCCAGCAGTTTAGACCCCCCAGCGGGAGTCAGGAATGAGCAGTTCTTC

D gene: TRBD1
J gene: TRBJ1-6
V gene: TRBV5-4
clone size: -
CDR3 protein: CASSSWTGHNSPLHF
CDR3 DNA: TGTGCCAGCAGCTCGTGGACAGGGCATAATTCACCCCTCCACTTT

D gene: -
J gene: TRBJ1-4
V gene: TRBV28
clone size: -
CDR3 protein: CASSGGGEKLFF
CDR3 DNA: TGTGCCAGCAGTGGCGGTGGTGAAAAACTGTTTTTT

D gene: -
J gene: TRBJ2-1
V gene: TRBV18
clone size: -
CDR3 protein: CASSPGTGYNEQFF
CDR3 DNA: TGTGCCAGCTCACCCGGAACAGGGTACAATGAGCAGTTCTTC

D gene: TRBD2
J gene: TRBJ2-7
V gene: TRBV7-2
clone size: -
CDR3 protein: CASSLAGGSLGEQYF
CDR3 DNA: TGTGCCAGCAGCTTAGCGGGCGGGAGCCTGGGGGAGCAGTACTTC

D gene: TRBD2
J gene: TRBJ2-1
V gene: TRBV19
clone size: -
CDR3 protein: CATGGRIYNEQFF
CDR3 DNA: TGCGCCACGGGGGGTAGAATCTACAATGAGCAGTTCTTC

D gene: TRBD2
J gene: TRBJ2-1
V gene: TRBV9
clone size: -
CDR3 protein: CASSVGTSGRVANEQFF
CDR3 DNA: TGTGCCAGCAGCGTGGGGACTAGCGGGAGGGTTGCTAATGAGCAGTTCTTC

D gene: TRBD1
J gene: TRBJ1-5
V gene: TRBV2
clone size: -
CDR3 protein: CATSRTGEDQPQHF
CDR3 DNA: TGTGCCACATCGAGGACAGGGGAAGATCAGCCCCAGCATTTT

D gene: TRBD2
J gene: TRBJ2-2
V gene: TRBV15
clone size: -
CDR3 protein: CATSRDPRAGGNTGELFF
CDR3 DNA: TGTGCCACCAGCAGAGACCCCCGAGCGGGAGGGAACACCGGGGAGCTGTTTTTT

D gene: -
J gene: TRBJ2-6
V gene: TRBV30
clone size: few
CDR3 protein: CARESGANVLTF
CDR3 DNA: TGTGCCCGGGAGTCTGGGGCCAACGTCCTGACTTTC

D gene: TRBD2
J gene: TRBJ2-3
V gene: TRBV10-3
clone size: -
CDR3 protein: CAISESTSGSTDTQYF
CDR3 DNA: TGTGCCATCAGTGAGTCGACTAGCGGCAGCACAGATACGCAGTATTTT

D gene: TRBD1
J gene: TRBJ1-1
V gene: TRBV29-1
clone size: few
CDR3 protein: CSVEVGGRRTEAFF
CDR3 DNA: TGCAGCGTTGAAGTAGGGGGCCGGAGGACTGAAGCTTTCTTT

D gene: -
J gene: TRBJ2-6
V gene: TRBV30
clone size: -
CDR3 protein: CALATSGANVLTF
CDR3 DNA: TGTGCCTTAGCCACCTCTGGGGCCAACGTCCTGACTTTC

D gene: TRBD1
J gene: TRBJ1-1
V gene: TRBV5-5
clone size: -
CDR3 protein: CASSLNRGPNTEAFF
CDR3 DNA: TGTGCCAGCAGCTTGAACAGGGGCCCAAACACTGAAGCTTTCTTT

D gene: -
J gene: TRBJ1-2
V gene: TRBV7-9
clone size: -
CDR3 protein: CASSLDGQRGNYGYTF
CDR3 DNA: TGTGCCAGCAGCTTAGACGGACAAAGAGGCAACTATGGCTACACCTTC

D gene: -
J gene: TRBJ1-1
V gene: TRBV4-3
clone size: -
CDR3 protein: CASSQVMRINTEAFF
CDR3 DNA: TGCGCCAGCAGCCAAGTGATGAGGATTAACACTGAAGCTTTCTTT